These 21 T cell receptor beta chains originate from one sample sequenced in a study of cytomegalovirus exposure and HLA in healthy donors. PCR used 60 Vbeta primers and 13 Jbeta primers. The repertoire was sequenced with immunoSEQ multiplex PCR; TCRdb's copy has only in-frame clones and lacks some. The sample contains roughly 100,000 clones, approximately 70% of which appear only once. Sequencing was performed on PBMCs. Receptor source: a man aged 40-49 years in good health and CMV-seropositive.

The chain carries TRBV27 and TRBJ2-5; 9 bases fit TRBD2. Trimming removed 4 bases from V and 1 base from J; junction bases left unmatched: 4. The germline V gene encodes CDR1 MNHEY and CDR2 SMNVEV (reference sequence). The CDR3 spans 15 residues. CDR3 sequence reads: CASSSRAGGQETQYF. CDR3 sequence (DNA): TGTGCCAGCAGTTCCAGAGCGGGGGGCCAAGAGACCCAGTACTTC.

V and J are TRBV9 and TRBJ2-5; 14 nucleotides agree with TRBD2. CDR1 and CDR2 (germline): SGDLS, YYNGEE. The CDR3 is made up of 16 amino acids. V lost 3 bases to trimming and J lost 4 bases; unmatched junction nucleotides: 5. The CDR3 region is CASSATSGRATETQYF. CDR3 sequence (DNA): TGTGCCAGCAGCGCGACTAGCGGGAGGGCAACAGAGACCCAGTACTTC.

The chain is built from TRBV6-1 and TRBJ2-3, with D maybe TRBD1 (6 bases). The length of the CDR3 is 13 residues. Germline CDR1 and CDR2: MNHNS and SASEGT. The V end lost 7 bases, the J end lost 1 base, and 9 bases lay between the germline ends. CDR3 bases: TGTGCCAGCAATCGACAGGGCACAGATACGCAGTATTTT. Encoded protein: CASNRQGTDTQYF.

The genes are TRBV5-1 and TRBJ1-2; possible D gene TRBD1, 5 bases. Trimming left V 5 bases short and J 1 base short, with 9 bases between. Germline CDR1 reads SGHRS; CDR2 reads YFSETQ. The CDR3 extends over 13 amino acids. The CDR3 is CASSSTVNYGYTF. The CDR3 nucleotides are TGCGCCAGCAGTTCGACAGTTAACTATGGCTACACCTTC.

In this sample, this clone turned up once. The rearrangement joins TRBV19 to TRBJ1-2; a weak D match, TRBD1 (5 bases). CDR3 size: 17 residues. Germline CDR1 LNHDA, CDR2 SQIVND (reference sequence). Trimming removed 8 bases at V and 7 bases at J, with 29 bases between. The CDR3 spells CASRTTTQGLRTSGYTF. The DNA of the CDR3 is TGTGCCAGTCGAACCACTACTCAGGGCTTACGGACATCTGGCTACACCTTC.

The CDR3 DNA sequence: TGTGCCAGCAGTGAAAGTGGAGGGGGGGTAGGCACAGATACGCAGTATTTT. Protein sequence: CASSESGGGVGTDTQYF. The chain joins TRBV6-1 to TRBJ2-3, with D perhaps TRBD2 (7 bases). The V gene lost 2 bases and the J gene lost 1 base, with 16 bases spanning the gap. This CDR3 comprises 17 residues. Germline V CDR1 and CDR2: MNHNS, SASEGT.

J is TRBJ2-5 and V is TRBV4-1; 8 bases agree with TRBD2. Trimming at V came to 2 bases and at J to 4 bases, leaving 9 bases not matched to a gene. The CDR3 consists of 16 residues. Per germline, CDR1 MGHRA and CDR2 YSYEKL. CDR3 in amino acids: CASSQPQREKGETQYF. The DNA for the CDR3 is TGCGCCAGCAGCCAACCACAGCGGGAGAAGGGAGAGACCCAGTACTTC.

This clone was observed a handful of times. The V call is TRBV7-8, the J call TRBJ1-2; no clear D. Per germline, CDR1 SGHVS and CDR2 FQNEAQ. The V gene lost 5 bases and the J gene lost 8 bases, with 15 bases spanning the gap. This CDR3 contains 13 residues. CDR3 loop: CASSDGRRRGYTF. CDR3 sequence (DNA): TGTGCCAGCAGCGACGGGAGGCGGAGAGGCTACACCTTC. Complete variable domain (other parts from reference TRBV7-8 and TRBJ1-2): GAGVSQSPRYKVAKRGQDVALRCDPISGHVSLFWYQQALGQGPEFLTYFQNEAQLDKSGLPSDRFFAERPEGSVSTLKIQRTQQEDSAVYLCASSDGRRRGYTFGSGTRLTVV.

This CDR3 is CASSSGTGKNIQYF. CDR3 bases: TGTGCCAGCAGCTCAGGGACAGGGAAAAACATTCAGTACTTC. V gene TRBV13 combines with J gene TRBJ2-4; TRBD1 matches 9 bases. Germline V gives CDR1 PRHDT, CDR2 FYEKMQ (reference sequence). This CDR3 region has 14 residues. Unmatched junction bases numbered 2, after V lost 4 bases and J lost 4 bases.

Details on this clone: One end of the junction does not line up with germline, which may come from a read error. The CDR3 coding sequence is TGTGCCAGCGGTTTATTGGCGGGACAGGGGGCAGATGAGCAGTTCTTC. This sequence encodes CASGLLAGQGADEQFF. V and J are TRBV27 and TRBJ2-1, with 12 nucleotides matching TRBD1. Per germline, CDR1 MNHEY and CDR2 SMNVEV (reference sequence). CDR3 length: 16 residues.

This clone was recorded only once. J is TRBJ2-1 and V is TRBV30; D perhaps matches TRBD2 (7 bases). The germline V gene has CDR1 GTSNPN and CDR2 SVGIG (reference sequence). This CDR3 has 17 amino acids. V lost 3 bases, J lost 7 bases, and 25 bases lay in between. The CDR3 DNA follows: TGTGCCTGGAGATCTCCTACCGGGACTACTGGGACAAATGAGCAGTTCTTC. This sequence encodes CAWRSPTGTTGTNEQFF.

This clone came up once. The rearrangement joins TRBV7-8 to TRBJ2-2; D perhaps matches TRBD1 (5 bases). This CDR3 spans 13 amino acids. The ends were cut back, 3 bases at V and 5 bases at J, with 7 bases in the middle. Per germline, CDR1 SGHVS and CDR2 FQNEAQ. The CDR3 DNA reads as TGTGCCAGCAGCTTCAAGGGGACCGGGGAGCTGTTTTTT. Translation: CASSFKGTGELFF.

The CDR3 is CSVEVVSVTYEQYV. CDR3 bases: TGCAGCGTTGAGGTGGTTAGCGTAACCTACGAGCAGTACGTC. The chain recombines TRBV29-1 with TRBJ2-7; D is perhaps TRBD2 (5 bases). V was shortened by 3 bases and J by 2 bases, with 14 bases between the two germline ends. Germline CDR1 and CDR2: SQVTM and ANQGSEA. CDR3 size: 14 residues.

This sequence joins TRBV27 and TRBJ1-5; D is perhaps TRBD1 (6 bases). Trimming took 4 bases from V and 3 from J, leaving 16 bases between them. The CDR3 runs to 16 residues. The germline gives CDR1 MNHEY, CDR2 SMNVEV (reference sequence). The CDR3 loop is CASSSVTGNTNQPQHF. DNA for the CDR3: TGTGCCAGCAGTTCGGTAACAGGGAACACCAATCAGCCCCAGCATTTT.

Only a few counts were recorded for this clone. The chain carries TRBV6-6 and TRBJ1-1, with 9 bases that match TRBD1. This CDR3 has 13 amino acids. V lost 6 bases and J lost 8; bases outside the gene matches: 7. CDR1 and CDR2 from the germline V gene are MNHNY and SVGAGI (reference sequence). The CDR3 DNA sequence: TGTGCCAGCAGGTTACAGGGGGCGGGGGAAGCTTTCTTT. The encoded protein is CASRLQGAGEAFF.

The chain employs TRBV30 and TRBJ2-1; TRBD2 matches 13 bases. After removal of 5 bases from V and 7 bases from J, the junction contained 8 bases not matched to a gene. The CDR3 totals 15 residues. Germline V CDR1 and CDR2: GTSNPN, SVGIG (reference sequence). The CDR3 loop is CAWVGLAGEWNEQFF. CDR3 sequence (DNA): TGTGCCTGGGTCGGACTAGCGGGAGAATGGAATGAGCAGTTCTTC. The variable domain in full, completed from reference TRBV30 and TRBJ2-1, reads SQTIHQWPATLVQPVGSPLSLECTVEGTSNPNLYWYRQAAGRGLQLLFYSVGIGQISSEVPQNLSASRPQDRQFILSSKKLLLSDSGFYLCAWVGLAGEWNEQFFGPGTRLTVL.

CDR3 amino acids: CASSLAGLSPYGYTF. The DNA for the CDR3 is TGTGCCAGCAGCTTAGCGGGCCTCAGTCCCTATGGCTACACCTTC. The chain couples TRBV7-9 to TRBJ1-2; D is unclear. Germline CDR1 and CDR2: SEHNR and FQNEAQ (reference sequence). The CDR3 length is 15 residues. Trimming pared 0 bases from V and 4 bases from J, leaving 12 bases between.

The V gene is TRBV6-1, the J gene TRBJ2-7; TRBD2 matches at 12 bases. CDR3 length equals 15 residues. V shed 0 bases, J shed 5 bases, and the junction held 2 bases outside the gene matches. Germline CDR1 and CDR2: MNHNS and SASEGT. The CDR3 DNA reads TGTGCCAGCAGTGAAGCGACTAGCGGGAGCCACGAGCAGTACGTC. Translated: CASSEATSGSHEQYV.

The chain employs TRBV18 and TRBJ2-3; 8 bases map to TRBD1. From germline, CDR1 is KGHSH and CDR2 LQKENI. This CDR3 is 14 amino acids long. V was pared by 4 bases and J by 6 bases, with 6 bases of the junction left unmatched. The CDR3 nucleotides read TGTGCCAGCTCACTGACAGGGGAGCGGGATACGCAGTATTTT. This gives the protein CASSLTGERDTQYF.

The rearrangement uses TRBV5-1 and TRBJ2-3, with unresolved D. Germline V gene lookup returns CDR1 SGHRS and CDR2 YFSETQ. Trimming removed 4 bases at V and 8 bases at J, with 11 bases between. This CDR3 has 12 amino acids. For the CDR3, the DNA is TGCGCCAGCAGCCGCTTGCAGGCTACGCAGTATTTT. It encodes CASSRLQATQYF.

The DNA for the CDR3 is TGTGCCAGCAGTTACTCTAGATCAGGGGGCAATCAGCCCCAGCATTTT. Residues: CASSYSRSGGNQPQHF. This chain connects TRBV6-5 to TRBJ1-5; D perhaps matches TRBD1 (6 bases). The CDR3 contains 16 residues. Trimming left V 0 bases short and J 2 bases short, with 11 bases between. Germline assignment: CDR1 MNHEY and CDR2 SVGAGI.